This T cell receptor (beta chain) was identified in a study of T-cell memory formation after mild COVID-19. Study background: Clusters of TCRs were largely donor specific.

With regard to this clonotype: Its antigen is not identified. The germline gene is not matched at one end of the junction; a read error may be the cause.

There are 13 residues in the CDR3. Germline CDR1 SGHTA, CDR2 FQGNSA. Study-level findings and limits: Some SARS-CoV-2-responding clones were already detected in memory before infection.

With constant-segment primers, 5'RACE yielded cDNA libraries of TCR alpha and TCR beta that carried sample barcodes and UMIs. TCRdb reprocessed the 5' RACE reads via MiXCR and lists one record per CDR3 protein. Found here are about 250,000 distinct CDR3 sequences, approximately 15% of them singletons; the top ten hold over 2%. The sample comprised PBMCs or a T cell subset sorted from them (not recorded which). This sequence originates from an adult woman who had mild COVID-19 (a few samples of this study predate the infection). Cell type and time point are not known. The chain carries TRBV7-2 and TRBJ1-5; D is unresolved. The DNA of the CDR3 is TGCGCCAGCAGCTTTATCCGAAATCAGCCCCAGCATTTT. The encoded protein is CASSFIRNQPQHF.